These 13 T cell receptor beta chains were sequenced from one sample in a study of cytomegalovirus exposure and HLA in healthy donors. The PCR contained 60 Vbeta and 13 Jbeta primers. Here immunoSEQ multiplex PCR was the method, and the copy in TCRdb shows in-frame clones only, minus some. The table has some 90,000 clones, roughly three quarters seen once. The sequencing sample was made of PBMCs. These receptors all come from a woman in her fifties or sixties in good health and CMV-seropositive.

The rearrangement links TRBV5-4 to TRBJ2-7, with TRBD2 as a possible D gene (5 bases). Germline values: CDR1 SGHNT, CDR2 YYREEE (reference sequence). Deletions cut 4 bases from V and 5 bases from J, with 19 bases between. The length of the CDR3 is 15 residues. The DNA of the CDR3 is TGTGCCAGCAGCCGAGGAGGAGAGAGATTGCACGAGCAGTACGTC. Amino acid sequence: CASSRGGERLHEQYV.

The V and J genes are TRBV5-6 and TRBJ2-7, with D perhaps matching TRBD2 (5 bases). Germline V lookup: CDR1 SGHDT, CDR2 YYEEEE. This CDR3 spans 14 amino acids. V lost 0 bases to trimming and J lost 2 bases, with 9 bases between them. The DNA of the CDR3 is TGTGCCAGCAGCTTGGGCGGGCTCGCCTACGAGCAGTACTTC. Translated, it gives CASSLGGLAYEQYF.

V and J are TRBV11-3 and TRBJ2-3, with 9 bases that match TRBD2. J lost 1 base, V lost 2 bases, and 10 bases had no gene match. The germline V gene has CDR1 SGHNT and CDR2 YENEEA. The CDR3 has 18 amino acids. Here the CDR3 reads CASSLIPRPSGGTDTQYF. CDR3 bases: TGTGCCAGCAGCTTAATCCCCCGGCCTAGCGGGGGCACAGATACGCAGTATTTT. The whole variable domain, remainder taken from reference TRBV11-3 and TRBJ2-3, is EAGVVQSPRYKIIEKKQPVAFWCNPISGHNTLYWYLQNLGQGPELLIRYENEEAVDDSQLPKDRFSAERLKGVDSTLKIQPAELGDSAVYLCASSLIPRPSGGTDTQYFGPGTRLTVL.

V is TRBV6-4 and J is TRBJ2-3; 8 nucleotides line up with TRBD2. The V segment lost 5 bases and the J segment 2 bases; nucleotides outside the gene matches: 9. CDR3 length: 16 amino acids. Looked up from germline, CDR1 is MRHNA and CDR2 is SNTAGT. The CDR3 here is CASSPTGGDLTDTQYF. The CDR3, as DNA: TGTGCCAGCAGTCCCACGGGGGGGGACCTCACAGATACGCAGTATTTT.

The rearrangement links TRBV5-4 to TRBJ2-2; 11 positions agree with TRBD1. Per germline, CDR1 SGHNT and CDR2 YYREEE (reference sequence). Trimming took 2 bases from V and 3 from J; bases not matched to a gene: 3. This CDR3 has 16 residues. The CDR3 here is CASSLGTGGYTGELFF. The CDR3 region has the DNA TGTGCCAGCAGCTTAGGGACAGGGGGATACACCGGGGAGCTGTTTTTT.

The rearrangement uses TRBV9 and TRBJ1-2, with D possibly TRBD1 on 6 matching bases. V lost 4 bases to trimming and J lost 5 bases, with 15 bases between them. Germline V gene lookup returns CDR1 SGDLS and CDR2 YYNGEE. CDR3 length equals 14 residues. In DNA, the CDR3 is TGTGCCAGCAGCTCAGGGCAGGGGCTGTATGGCTACACCTTC. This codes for CASSSGQGLYGYTF.

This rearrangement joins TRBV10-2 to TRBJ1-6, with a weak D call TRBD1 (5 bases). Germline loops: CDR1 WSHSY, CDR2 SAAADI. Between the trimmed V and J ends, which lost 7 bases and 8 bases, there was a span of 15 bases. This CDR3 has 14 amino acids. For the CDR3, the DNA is TGCGCCAGCACGGACACGACGTCGGATTCACCCCTCCACTTT. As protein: CASTDTTSDSPLHF.

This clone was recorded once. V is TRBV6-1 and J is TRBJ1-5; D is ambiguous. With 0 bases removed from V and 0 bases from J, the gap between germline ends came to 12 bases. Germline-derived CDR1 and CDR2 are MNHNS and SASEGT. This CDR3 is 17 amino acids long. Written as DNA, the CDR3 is TGTGCCAGCAGTGAAGCGCTTTGGAGGGATAGCAATCAGCCCCAGCATTTT. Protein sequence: CASSEALWRDSNQPQHF.

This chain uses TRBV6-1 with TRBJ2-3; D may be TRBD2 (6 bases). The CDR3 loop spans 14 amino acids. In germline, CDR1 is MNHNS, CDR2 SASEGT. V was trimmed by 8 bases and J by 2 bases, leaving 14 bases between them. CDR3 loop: CASHGGLHTDTQYF. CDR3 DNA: TGTGCCAGCCACGGGGGTCTGCACACAGATACGCAGTATTTT.

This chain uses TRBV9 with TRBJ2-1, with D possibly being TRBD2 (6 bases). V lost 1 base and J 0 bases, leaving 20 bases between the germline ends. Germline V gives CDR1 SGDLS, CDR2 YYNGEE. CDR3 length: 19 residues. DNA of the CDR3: TGTGCCAGCAGCGTAACTGGACTATCATTCTCAAGCTCCTACAATGAGCAGTTCTTC. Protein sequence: CASSVTGLSFSSSYNEQFF.

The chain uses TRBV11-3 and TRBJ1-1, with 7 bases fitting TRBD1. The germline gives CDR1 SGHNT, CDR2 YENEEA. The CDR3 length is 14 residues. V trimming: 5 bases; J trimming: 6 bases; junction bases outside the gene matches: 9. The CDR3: CASSPGQEYPEAFF. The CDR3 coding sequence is TGTGCCAGCAGCCCTGGACAGGAGTACCCTGAAGCTTTCTTT.

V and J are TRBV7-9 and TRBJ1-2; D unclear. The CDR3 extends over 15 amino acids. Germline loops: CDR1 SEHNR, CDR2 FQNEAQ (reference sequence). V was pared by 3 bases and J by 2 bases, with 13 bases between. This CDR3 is CASSFTVPSNYGYTF. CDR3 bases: TGTGCCAGCAGCTTTACAGTCCCCTCAAACTATGGCTACACCTTC.

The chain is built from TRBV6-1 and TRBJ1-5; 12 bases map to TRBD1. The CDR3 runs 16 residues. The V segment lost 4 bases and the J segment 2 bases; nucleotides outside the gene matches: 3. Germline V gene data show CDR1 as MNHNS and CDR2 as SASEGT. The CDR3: CASSGGQGAGNQPQHF. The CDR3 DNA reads TGTGCCAGCAGTGGGGGACAGGGGGCCGGCAATCAGCCCCAGCATTTT.